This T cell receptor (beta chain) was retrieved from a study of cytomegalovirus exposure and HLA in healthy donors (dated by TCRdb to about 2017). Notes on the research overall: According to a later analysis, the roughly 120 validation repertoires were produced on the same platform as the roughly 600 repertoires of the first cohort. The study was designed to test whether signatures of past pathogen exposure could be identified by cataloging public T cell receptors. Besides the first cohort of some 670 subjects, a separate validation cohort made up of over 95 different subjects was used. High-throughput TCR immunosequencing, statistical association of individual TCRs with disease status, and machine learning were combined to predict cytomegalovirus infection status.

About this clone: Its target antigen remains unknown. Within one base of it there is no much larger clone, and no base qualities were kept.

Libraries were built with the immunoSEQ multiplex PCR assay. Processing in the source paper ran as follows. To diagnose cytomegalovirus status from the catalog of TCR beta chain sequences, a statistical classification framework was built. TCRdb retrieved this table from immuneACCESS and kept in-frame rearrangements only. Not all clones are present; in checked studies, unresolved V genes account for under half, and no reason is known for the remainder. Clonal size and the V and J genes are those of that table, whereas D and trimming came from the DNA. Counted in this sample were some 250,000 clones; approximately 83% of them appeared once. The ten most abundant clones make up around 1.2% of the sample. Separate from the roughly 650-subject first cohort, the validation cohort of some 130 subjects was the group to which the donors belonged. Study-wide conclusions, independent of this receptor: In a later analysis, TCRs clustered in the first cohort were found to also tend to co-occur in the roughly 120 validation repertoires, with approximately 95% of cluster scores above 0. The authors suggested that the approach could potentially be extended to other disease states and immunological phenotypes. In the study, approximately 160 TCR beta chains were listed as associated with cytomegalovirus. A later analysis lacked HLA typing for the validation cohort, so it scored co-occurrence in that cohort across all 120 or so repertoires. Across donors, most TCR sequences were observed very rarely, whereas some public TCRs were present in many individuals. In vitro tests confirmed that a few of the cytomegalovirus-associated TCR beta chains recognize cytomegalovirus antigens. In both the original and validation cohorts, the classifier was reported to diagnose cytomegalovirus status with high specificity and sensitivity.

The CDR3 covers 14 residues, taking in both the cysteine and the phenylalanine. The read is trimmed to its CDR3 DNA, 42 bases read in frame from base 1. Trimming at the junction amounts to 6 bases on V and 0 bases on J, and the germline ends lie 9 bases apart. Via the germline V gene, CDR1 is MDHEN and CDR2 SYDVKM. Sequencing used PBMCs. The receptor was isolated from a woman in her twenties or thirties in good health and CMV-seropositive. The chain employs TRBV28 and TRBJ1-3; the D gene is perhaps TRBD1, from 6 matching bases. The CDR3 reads CASSLGGSGNTIYF. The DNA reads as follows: TGTGCCAGCAGCCTAGGGGGCTCTGGAAACACCATATATTTT.